These T cell receptor beta chains were read from a single sample in a study of shared clonotypes between healthy human individuals. Only in-frame clones appear in the TCRdb table, and some are missing; sequencing was by immunoSEQ multiplex PCR. The sample lists 2 million or so clones; 85% to 95% were seen once. Sequencing was done on a sample of naive CD8+ T cells sorted from blood. These receptors were taken from a man aged 18 to 35 in good health. The CDR3 runs from the conserved cysteine through the conserved F or W. The D gene is left open where the match is weak. Only part of the rows carry a size: once, few, many, or a class if the clone is expanded.

d_gene: NA
j_gene: TRBJ2-3
v_gene: TRBV5-1
abundance: once
CDR3aa: CASTSPHGDTQYF
CDR3nt: TGCGCCAGCACCTCCCCCCACGGAGATACGCAGTATTTT

d_gene: NA
j_gene: TRBJ2-7
v_gene: TRBV7-9
abundance: NA
CDR3aa: CASSRQARYEQYF
CDR3nt: TGTGCCAGCAGCCGACAGGCACGCTACGAGCAGTACTTC

d_gene: TRBD2
j_gene: TRBJ2-1
v_gene: TRBV2
abundance: NA
CDR3aa: CASSDDGTTYNEQFF
CDR3nt: TGTGCCAGCAGTGACGATGGGACTACCTACAATGAGCAGTTCTTC

d_gene: NA
j_gene: TRBJ2-7
v_gene: TRBV7-9
abundance: NA
CDR3aa: CASSLAPADEQYF
CDR3nt: TGTGCCAGCAGCTTAGCACCCGCCGACGAGCAGTACTTC

d_gene: TRBD1
j_gene: TRBJ1-2
v_gene: TRBV6-5
abundance: NA
CDR3aa: CASSSTGGDGYTF
CDR3nt: TGTGCCAGCAGTTCAACAGGGGGGGATGGCTACACCTTC

d_gene: NA
j_gene: TRBJ2-1
v_gene: TRBV28
abundance: NA
CDR3aa: CASSFRPLDEQFF
CDR3nt: TGTGCCAGCAGTTTCAGGCCGCTGGATGAGCAGTTCTTC

d_gene: NA
j_gene: TRBJ1-2
v_gene: TRBV5-6
abundance: once
CDR3aa: CASSLGQANYGYTF
CDR3nt: TGTGCCAGCAGCCTCGGGCAGGCAAACTATGGCTACACCTTC

d_gene: TRBD2
j_gene: TRBJ2-5
v_gene: TRBV9
abundance: NA
CDR3aa: CASSVTRAGGEETQYF
CDR3nt: TGTGCCAGCAGCGTAACGAGAGCGGGAGGGGAAGAGACCCAGTACTTC

d_gene: TRBD1
j_gene: TRBJ2-7
v_gene: TRBV27
abundance: NA
CDR3aa: CASSPGQLSYEQYF
CDR3nt: TGTGCCAGCAGTCCGGGACAGCTGTCCTACGAGCAGTACTTC

d_gene: NA
j_gene: TRBJ1-4
v_gene: TRBV13
abundance: NA
CDR3aa: CASSSRVTGTNEKLFF
CDR3nt: TGTGCCAGCAGCTCACGGGTAACCGGGACTAATGAAAAACTGTTTTTT

d_gene: NA
j_gene: TRBJ2-3
v_gene: TRBV27
abundance: NA
CDR3aa: CASSLEASTDTQYF
CDR3nt: TGTGCCAGCAGTTTAGAAGCTAGCACAGATACGCAGTATTTT

d_gene: NA
j_gene: TRBJ1-4
v_gene: TRBV28
abundance: NA
CDR3aa: CASSFDPKATNEKLFF
CDR3nt: TGTGCCAGCAGTTTTGACCCCAAGGCAACTAATGAAAAACTGTTTTTT

d_gene: TRBD2
j_gene: TRBJ2-7
v_gene: TRBV4-1
abundance: NA
CDR3aa: CASSLTSGAWYEQYF
CDR3nt: TGCGCCAGCAGCTTAACTAGCGGGGCATGGTACGAGCAGTACTTC

d_gene: TRBD1
j_gene: TRBJ1-5
v_gene: TRBV11-3
abundance: NA
CDR3aa: CASTQTGSENTQPQHF
CDR3nt: TGTGCCAGCACCCAGACAGGGTCTGAGAACACTCAGCCCCAGCATTTT

d_gene: NA
j_gene: TRBJ2-7
v_gene: TRBV10-3
abundance: NA
CDR3aa: CAISEPDSFYEQYF
CDR3nt: TGTGCCATCAGTGAGCCTGACAGCTTCTACGAGCAGTACTTC

d_gene: NA
j_gene: TRBJ1-1
v_gene: TRBV6-5
abundance: NA
CDR3aa: CASSYSTAMNTEAFF
CDR3nt: TGTGCCAGCAGTTACTCGACTGCTATGAACACTGAAGCTTTCTTT

d_gene: NA
j_gene: TRBJ1-3
v_gene: TRBV9
abundance: NA
CDR3aa: CASSVGVGAGNTIYF
CDR3nt: TGTGCCAGCAGCGTGGGAGTAGGGGCTGGAAACACCATATATTTT

d_gene: NA
j_gene: TRBJ1-4
v_gene: TRBV6-5
abundance: NA
CDR3aa: CASSLTRALTNEKLFF
CDR3nt: TGTGCCAGCAGTTTAACCAGGGCTTTAACTAATGAAAAACTGTTTTTT

d_gene: NA
j_gene: TRBJ1-6
v_gene: TRBV9
abundance: NA
CDR3aa: CASSSQSAGAYNSPLHF
CDR3nt: TGTGCCAGCAGCTCCCAATCGGCAGGGGCCTATAATTCACCCCTCCACTTT

d_gene: NA
j_gene: TRBJ1-1
v_gene: TRBV6-5
abundance: NA
CDR3aa: CASSYSAGVPEAFF
CDR3nt: TGTGCCAGCAGTTACTCAGCGGGGGTTCCTGAAGCTTTCTTT

d_gene: NA
j_gene: TRBJ1-5
v_gene: TRBV4-3
abundance: NA
CDR3aa: CASSQDVGSSNQPQHF
CDR3nt: TGCGCCAGCAGCCAGGACGTAGGGTCTAGCAATCAGCCCCAGCATTTT

d_gene: TRBD1
j_gene: TRBJ2-7
v_gene: TRBV6-1
abundance: NA
CDR3aa: CASMMDRGLYEQYF
CDR3nt: TGTGCCAGCATGATGGACAGGGGGCTCTACGAGCAGTACTTC

d_gene: NA
j_gene: TRBJ1-1
v_gene: TRBV4-1
abundance: NA
CDR3aa: CASSQSRATEAFF
CDR3nt: TGCGCCAGCAGCCAAAGTCGGGCCACTGAAGCTTTCTTT

d_gene: NA
j_gene: TRBJ1-5
v_gene: TRBV19
abundance: NA
CDR3aa: CASSMGGEGPQHF
CDR3nt: TGTGCCAGTAGTATGGGGGGAGAGGGGCCCCAGCATTTT